These 13 T cell receptor beta chains were all obtained from the same sample, sequenced in a study of cytomegalovirus exposure and HLA in healthy donors. PCR used 60 Vbeta primers and 13 Jbeta primers. Sequencing was performed with immunoSEQ multiplex PCR; in TCRdb, only in-frame clones are kept and a portion is missing. The sample yields around 150,000 clones, 65% to 70% seen once. The sequenced material came from PBMCs. The receptors stem from a man younger than 45 in good health and CMV-seropositive.

This clone was seen once. This chain connects TRBV5-1 to TRBJ2-7, with D tentatively TRBD1 (5 bases). V was shortened by 0 bases and J by 3 bases, with 16 bases between the two germline ends. The germline gives CDR1 SGHRS, CDR2 YFSETQ. The CDR3 is 16 amino acids. The CDR3 coding sequence is TGCGCCAGCAGCTTGGGGCAGGGCGTATATATCTACGAGCAGTACTTC. Amino acid sequence: CASSLGQGVYIYEQYF. Supplemented by reference TRBV5-1 and TRBJ2-7, the full variable domain reads KAGVTQTPRYLIKTRGQQVTLSCSPISGHRSVSWYQQTPGQGLQFLFEYFSETQRNKGNFPGRFSGRQFSNSRSEMNVSTLELGDSALYLCASSLGQGVYIYEQYFGPGTRLTVT.

The V gene is TRBV6-5, the J gene TRBJ1-3; a possible D gene is TRBD1 (6 bases). The CDR3 loop spans 15 amino acids. V was cut by 4 bases and J by 5 bases, with 15 bases left in between. CDR1 and CDR2 (germline): MNHEY, SVGAGI. The CDR3 loop is CASSFLRTDRNTIYF. The CDR3 bases are TGTGCCAGCAGTTTTTTAAGGACAGACCGAAACACCATATATTTT.

The V gene is TRBV27, the J gene TRBJ2-1; 9 positions match TRBD2. With 5 bases clipped from V and 7 bases from J, the junction kept 6 bases outside the gene matches. The CDR3 is 14 amino acids. Germline-derived CDR1 and CDR2 are MNHEY and SMNVEV (reference sequence). CDR3 residues: CASSPLAGLNEQFF. The CDR3 DNA follows: TGTGCCAGCAGTCCCCTAGCGGGACTTAATGAGCAGTTCTTC.

This chain connects TRBV11-2 to TRBJ1-2; a possible D gene is TRBD1 (5 bases). V was trimmed by 4 bases and J by 6 bases, leaving 21 bases between them. The V gene's germline CDR1 is SGHAT and CDR2 FQNNGV. CDR3 length: 16 amino acids. The CDR3 protein is CASSSRLGAAGDGYTF. The DNA for the CDR3 is TGTGCCAGCAGCTCGCGGCTGGGAGCCGCGGGGGATGGCTACACCTTC.

The V gene is TRBV5-1, the J gene TRBJ1-5, with D unclear. Germline V gene lookup returns CDR1 SGHRS and CDR2 YFSETQ. V was shortened by 0 bases and J by 2 bases, with 12 bases between the two germline ends. The CDR3 sequence is 16 residues long. CDR3 sequence reads: CASSLGPGNGNQPQHF. DNA for the CDR3: TGCGCCAGCAGCTTGGGCCCGGGGAACGGCAATCAGCCCCAGCATTTT.

The rearrangement uses TRBV28 and TRBJ1-1; the match to TRBD1 covers 10 bases. Germline-derived CDR1 and CDR2 are MDHEN and SYDVKM. The CDR3 runs to 13 residues. The V gene end was trimmed by 4 bases and the J gene end by 11 bases; junction bases not matched to a gene: 7. The CDR3 protein is CASSSPGTGEAFF. The CDR3 DNA sequence: TGTGCCAGCAGTTCACCCGGGACAGGGGAGGCTTTCTTT.

This clone was counted a few times. The chain links TRBV9 to TRBJ1-5; a weak D match, TRBD1 (5 bases). The CDR3 loop spans 14 amino acids. Per germline, CDR1 SGDLS and CDR2 YYNGEE. The V end was cut by 4 bases, the J end by 6 bases, with 14 bases between. The CDR3 spells CASSPTRVGQPQHF. The CDR3 bases are TGTGCCAGCAGCCCCACCAGGGTGGGTCAGCCCCAGCATTTT.

The CDR3 loop is CASSLGLAGNQETQYF. The CDR3 nucleotides are TGTGCCAGCAGCCTGGGACTAGCGGGGAACCAAGAGACCCAGTACTTC. This chain links TRBV11-2 with TRBJ2-5, with 13 bases identical to TRBD2. CDR3 length: 16 amino acids. J gave up 0 bases and V 5 bases, and 3 bases lay outside the gene matches. Germline V CDR1 and CDR2: SGHAT, FQNNGV.

The chain combines TRBV30 with TRBJ1-1, with D unresolved. The V end was cut by 2 bases, the J end by 11 bases, with 18 bases between. This CDR3 region has 13 residues. Germline CDR1 GTSNPN, CDR2 SVGIG (reference sequence). The CDR3 DNA sequence: TGTGCCTGGAGTCCCTCCCCTATCGGTTCTGCTTTCTTT. Translated: CAWSPSPIGSAFF.

The table lists this clone with a few counts. This sequence joins TRBV4-1 and TRBJ2-7; TRBD2 agrees at 13 bases. Germline V gene lookup returns CDR1 MGHRA and CDR2 YSYEKL. The ends lost 2 bases at V and 5 bases at J; junction bases unmatched: 6. There are 16 residues in the CDR3. Here the CDR3 reads CASSQFFGTSGNEQYF. The CDR3 DNA sequence: TGCGCCAGCAGCCAATTTTTTGGGACTAGCGGGAACGAGCAGTACTTC.

Concerning this clone itself: At one boundary the junction diverges from the germline segment, which might be a read error. The genes are TRBV7-7 and TRBJ2-2; D is perhaps TRBD1 (6 bases). There are 13 residues in the CDR3. Per the germline V gene, CDR1 is SSHAT and CDR2 is FNYEAQ (reference sequence). CDR3 nucleotide sequence: TGTGCTAGCAGACAGGAGAACACCGGGGAGCTGTTTTTT. This encodes CASRQENTGELFF.

The table lists this clone with a count of one. The CDR3 DNA follows: TGTGCCAGCAGCTTCTCGGGACTCCTGAATCAGCCCCAGCATTTT. Protein sequence: CASSFSGLLNQPQHF. V gene TRBV7-9 combines with J gene TRBJ1-5, with D tentatively TRBD1 (5 bases). This CDR3 is built from 15 residues. V dropped 3 bases and J dropped 4 bases, with 13 bases sitting between them. The germline gives CDR1 SEHNR, CDR2 FQNEAQ (reference sequence).

V and J are TRBV6-5 and TRBJ1-1, with D perhaps TRBD1 (5 bases). Germline V gives CDR1 MNHEY, CDR2 SVGAGI. The CDR3 is made up of 15 amino acids. Trimming shortened V by 4 bases and J by 1 base, and 13 bases separated the two germline ends. CDR3 DNA sequence: TGTGCCAGCAGTTTTTACGGGGGGGAGAACACTGAAGCTTTCTTT. Its protein product is CASSFYGGENTEAFF.